This TCR beta chain stems from a study of CD8+ T cells in alopecia areata. The CDR3 has 15 amino acids. J gave up 3 bases and V 5 bases, and 8 bases lay outside the gene matches. Germline lookup yields CDR1 SGHTA and CDR2 FQGNSA. As to treatment: oral pan-JAK inhibitor, 5-10 mg twice daily. T lymphocytes (CD4+ and CD8+) were sorted from PBMCs. This clone showed up just once. Extraction of RNA preceded its reverse transcription into cDNA, which served as the sequencing template. Repertoires were generated with immunoSEQ multiplex PCR, while TCRdb's copy carries only in-frame clones and drops some. The sample gives more than 200,000 clones, 50% to 75% of which show up once; roughly 4.2% is in the top ten.

The receptor's source is a human donor with alopecia areata. Specimen: CD4+ T cells sorted from blood, collected at week 4, from a patient treated with tofacitinib. The chain couples TRBV7-2 to TRBJ2-7; 9 nucleotides line up with TRBD1. The CDR3 here is CASSPGTGNVYEQYF. The CDR3 region has the DNA TGTGCCAGCAGCCCGGGGACAGGGAACGTCTACGAGCAGTACTTC. Full variable domain (missing parts from reference TRBV7-2 and TRBJ2-7): GAGVSQSPSNKVTEKGKDVELRCDPISGHTALYWYRQSLGQGLEFLIYFQGNSAPDKSGLPSDRFSAERTGGSVSTLTIQRTQQEDSAVYLCASSPGTGNVYEQYFGPGTRLTVT.